This T cell receptor (beta chain) was captured in a study of cytomegalovirus exposure and HLA in healthy donors. Likely unrecorded immune exposures existed in these nominally healthy donors. This clone was seen more than once but under ten times. Deletions cut 6 bases from V and 8 bases from J, with 11 bases between. Germline CDR1 is MNHNS and CDR2 is SASEGT. The CDR3 totals 12 residues. 13 Jbeta primers and 60 Vbeta primers were used for the PCR. Original processing methods: Later, an analysis found 80 million or so unique TCR beta chains, and 10 million to 11 million of these were shared. The table came from immunoSEQ multiplex PCR; TCRdb's copy has only in-frame clones and leaves some out. Clonal size and the V and J genes are those of that table, whereas D and trimming came from the DNA. The table shows approximately 160,000 clones, with around 75% occurring only once.

This chain uses TRBV6-1 with TRBJ2-1; a possible D gene is TRBD2 (5 bases). The specimen sequenced was PBMCs. This TCR derives from a woman in her 50s in good health and CMV-seropositive. The CDR3 loop reads CASRAWGDEQFF. CDR3 sequence (DNA): TGTGCCAGCAGGGCGTGGGGAGATGAGCAGTTCTTC.